This T cell receptor (beta chain) was identified in a study of T cells in Graves' hyperthyroidism and ophthalmopathy. Regarding the study as a whole: Expanded thyroid clonotypes (above 0.001) were mostly also found in blood.

In the case of this clonotype: Its antigen remains unknown.

When ophthalmopathy did not progress within 18 months, Graves' hyperthyroidism was considered stable. Patients were aged 18 to 65, had disease duration under 2 months, and had newly diagnosed hyperthyroidism. Those patients with uncontrolled infection, other autoimmune disease, pregnancy or lactation were excluded. V shed 6 bases and J shed 2 bases, with 13 bases lying between them. CDR3 length: 14 residues. TCR beta CDR3 region amplification was performed from RNA transcripts. The study used the HTBI primer set for a first-round RT-PCR of the TCR CDR3. Each CDR3 protein gets one entry after TCRdb re-called the multiplex PCR reads with MiXCR. The repertoire includes more than 500,000 distinct CDR3 sequences, around 15% of them detected once, and more than 11% sits in the top ten.

This rearrangement joins TRBV12-3 or TRBV12-4 to TRBJ1-2; possibly TRBD1 for D (6 bases). The sequencing sample was made of blood. This sequence was found in a woman in her 40s with Graves' hyperthyroidism. The CDR3 DNA sequence: TGTGCCAGCAGGCCGGGACACCTCAACTATGGCTACACCTTC. Its translation is CASRPGHLNYGYTF.